These 7 T cell receptor beta chains originate from one sample sequenced in a study of blood T cell repertoires in COVID-19. Some clones are missing from TCRdb's copy, which holds only in-frame ones; the method was immunoSEQ multiplex PCR. The table lists approximately 150,000 clones, about four fifths of them singletons. The sequencing input was peripheral blood. These receptors originate from a woman between 65 and 79 years old with acute or convalescent COVID-19.

This chain links TRBV13 with TRBJ2-1; D remains ambiguous. This CDR3 is 13 amino acids long. Per germline, CDR1 PRHDT and CDR2 FYEKMQ (reference sequence). With 2 bases removed from V and 16 bases from J, the gap between germline ends came to 18 bases. CDR3 nucleotide sequence: TGTGCCAGCAGCTTAAAGCCCCACTCATTCTTATTCTTC. Residues: CASSLKPHSFLFF.

V gene TRBV2 combines with J gene TRBJ1-1, with 8 bases that match TRBD1. The CDR3 loop spans 14 amino acids. CDR1 and CDR2 (germline): SNHLY, FYNNEI. J lost 5 bases, V lost 11 bases, and 13 bases had no gene match. CDR3: CAGTIDRGGTEAFF. CDR3 sequence (DNA): TGTGCCGGAACGATTGACAGGGGAGGGACTGAAGCTTTCTTT.

V usage is TRBV18 and J usage is TRBJ1-1; D is possibly TRBD1 (5 bases). From germline, CDR1 is KGHSH and CDR2 LQKENI. CDR3 length equals 13 residues. Trimming cost V 2 bases and J 7 bases, with 11 bases left between them. CDR3 DNA sequence: TGTGCCAGCTCACCATCCGGACACAATGAAGCTTTCTTT. Protein: CASSPSGHNEAFF.

The chain carries TRBV7-9 and TRBJ2-7; D uncertain. Germline V gene sequence: CDR1 SEHNR, CDR2 FQNEAQ (reference sequence). The V gene lost 4 bases and the J gene lost 3 bases, with 7 bases spanning the gap. The CDR3 spans 12 residues. The CDR3 region is CASSSGHYEQYF. CDR3 in DNA: TGTGCCAGCAGCTCGGGTCACTACGAGCAGTACTTC.

The genes are TRBV6-1 and TRBJ1-1; no definite D call. The germline V and J ends were trimmed by 3 bases and 8 bases, with 25 bases remaining between them. The CDR3 length is 17 residues. Germline V gene data show CDR1 as MNHNS and CDR2 as SASEGT. The CDR3 is CASSDIGLRGKASEAFF. Here the CDR3 DNA reads TGTGCCAGCAGTGATATAGGCTTACGAGGGAAGGCGTCGGAAGCTTTCTTT.

The chain is built from TRBV7-3 and TRBJ1-1, with a tentative D call TRBD1 (6 bases). The V and J ends lost 1 base and 1 base respectively, with 7 bases between them. This CDR3 has 14 amino acids. The germline V gene encodes CDR1 SGHTA and CDR2 FQGTGA. Written as DNA, the CDR3 is TGTGCCAGCAGCTTAAGGGGACAGAACACTGAAGCTTTCTTT. As protein: CASSLRGQNTEAFF.

The rearrangement joins TRBV4-2 to TRBJ1-6; possibly TRBD1 for D (6 bases). Trimming shortened V by 5 bases and J by 9 bases, and 17 bases separated the two germline ends. From germline, CDR1 is LGHNA and CDR2 YNFKEQ. The CDR3 covers 15 residues. The CDR3 nucleotides read TGTGCCAGCAGCGAGCGCCAGGGGAGCAGTTCACCCCTCCACTTT. Translating it yields CASSERQGSSSPLHF.